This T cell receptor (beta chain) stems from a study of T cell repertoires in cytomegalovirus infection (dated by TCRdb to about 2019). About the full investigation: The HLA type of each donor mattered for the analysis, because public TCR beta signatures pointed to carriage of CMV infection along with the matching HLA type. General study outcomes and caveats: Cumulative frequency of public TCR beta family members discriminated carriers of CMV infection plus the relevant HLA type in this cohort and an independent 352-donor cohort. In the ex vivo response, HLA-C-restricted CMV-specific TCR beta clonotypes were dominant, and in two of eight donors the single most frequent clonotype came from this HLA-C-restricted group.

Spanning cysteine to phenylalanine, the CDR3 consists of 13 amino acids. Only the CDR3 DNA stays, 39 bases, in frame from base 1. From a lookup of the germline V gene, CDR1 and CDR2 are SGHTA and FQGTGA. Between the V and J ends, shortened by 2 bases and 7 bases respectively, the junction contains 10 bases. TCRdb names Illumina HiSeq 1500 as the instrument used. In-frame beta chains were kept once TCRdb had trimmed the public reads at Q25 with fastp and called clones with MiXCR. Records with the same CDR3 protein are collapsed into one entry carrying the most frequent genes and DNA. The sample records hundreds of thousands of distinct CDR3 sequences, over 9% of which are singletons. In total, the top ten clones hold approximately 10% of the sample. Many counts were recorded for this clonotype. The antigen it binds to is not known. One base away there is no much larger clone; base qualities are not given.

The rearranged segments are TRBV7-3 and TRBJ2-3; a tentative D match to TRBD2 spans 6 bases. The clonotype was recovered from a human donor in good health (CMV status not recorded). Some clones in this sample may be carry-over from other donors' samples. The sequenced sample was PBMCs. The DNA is TGTGCCAGCAGCTTAGGGGGGTCGAATACGCAGTATTTT. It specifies CASSLGGSNTQYF.